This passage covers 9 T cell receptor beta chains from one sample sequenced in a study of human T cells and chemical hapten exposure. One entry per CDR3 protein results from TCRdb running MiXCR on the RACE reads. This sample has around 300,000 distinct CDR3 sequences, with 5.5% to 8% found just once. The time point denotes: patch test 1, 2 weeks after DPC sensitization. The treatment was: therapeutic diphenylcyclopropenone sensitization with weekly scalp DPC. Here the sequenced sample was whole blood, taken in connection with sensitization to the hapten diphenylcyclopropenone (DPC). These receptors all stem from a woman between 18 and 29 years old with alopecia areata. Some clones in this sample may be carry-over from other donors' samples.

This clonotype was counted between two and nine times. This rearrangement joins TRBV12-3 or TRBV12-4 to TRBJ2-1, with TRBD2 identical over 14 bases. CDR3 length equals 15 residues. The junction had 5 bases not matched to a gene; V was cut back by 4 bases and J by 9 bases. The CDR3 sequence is CASSSGTSGGLEQFF. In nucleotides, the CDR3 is TGTGCCAGCAGTTCCGGGACTAGCGGGGGCCTTGAGCAGTTCTTC.

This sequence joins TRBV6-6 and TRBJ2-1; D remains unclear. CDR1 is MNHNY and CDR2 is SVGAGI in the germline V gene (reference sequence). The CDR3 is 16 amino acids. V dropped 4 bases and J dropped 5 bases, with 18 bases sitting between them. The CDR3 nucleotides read TGTGCCAGCAGTTCGACTCTATTGGGGTCTGACAATGAGCAGTTCTTC. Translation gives CASSSTLLGSDNEQFF.

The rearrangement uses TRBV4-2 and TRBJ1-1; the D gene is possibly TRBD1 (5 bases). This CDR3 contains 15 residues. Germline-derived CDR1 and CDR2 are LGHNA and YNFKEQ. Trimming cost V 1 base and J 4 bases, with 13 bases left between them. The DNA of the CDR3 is TGTGCCAGCAGCCAAGCTACAGGATCTCCCACTGAAGCTTTCTTT. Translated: CASSQATGSPTEAFF.

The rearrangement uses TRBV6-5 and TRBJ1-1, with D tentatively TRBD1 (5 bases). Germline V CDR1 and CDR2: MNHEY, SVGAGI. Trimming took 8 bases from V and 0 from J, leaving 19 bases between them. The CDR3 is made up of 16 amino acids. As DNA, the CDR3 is TGTGCCAGCGCCCGGGACGGCCTCTTCATGAACACTGAAGCTTTCTTT. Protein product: CASARDGLFMNTEAFF.

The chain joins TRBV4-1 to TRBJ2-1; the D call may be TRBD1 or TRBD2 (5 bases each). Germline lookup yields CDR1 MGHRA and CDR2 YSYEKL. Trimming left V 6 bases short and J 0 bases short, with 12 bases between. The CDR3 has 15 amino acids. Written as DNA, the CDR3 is TGCGCCAGCAGGACGGGGCTATTCTCCTACAATGAGCAGTTCTTC. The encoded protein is CASRTGLFSYNEQFF.

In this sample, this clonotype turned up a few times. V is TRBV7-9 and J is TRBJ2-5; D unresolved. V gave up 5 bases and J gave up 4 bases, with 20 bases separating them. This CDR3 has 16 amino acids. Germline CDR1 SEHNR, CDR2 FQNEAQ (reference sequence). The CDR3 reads CASSPAFLAPGETQYF. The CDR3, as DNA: TGTGCCAGCAGCCCTGCTTTTCTTGCCCCCGGAGAGACCCAGTACTTC. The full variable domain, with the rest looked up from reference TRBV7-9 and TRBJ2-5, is DTGVSQNPRHKITKRGQNVTFRCDPISEHNRLYWYRQTLGQGPEFLTYFQNEAQLEKSRLLSDRFSAERPKGSFSTLEIQRTEQGDSAMYLCASSPAFLAPGETQYFGPGTRLLVL.

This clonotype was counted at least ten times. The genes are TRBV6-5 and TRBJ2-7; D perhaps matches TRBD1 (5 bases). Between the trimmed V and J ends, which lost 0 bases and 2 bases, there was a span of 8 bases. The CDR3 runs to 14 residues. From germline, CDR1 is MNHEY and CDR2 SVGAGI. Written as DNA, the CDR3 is TGTGCCAGCAGTTACTCTCAGGGAACCTACGAGCAGTACTTC. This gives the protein CASSYSQGTYEQYF.

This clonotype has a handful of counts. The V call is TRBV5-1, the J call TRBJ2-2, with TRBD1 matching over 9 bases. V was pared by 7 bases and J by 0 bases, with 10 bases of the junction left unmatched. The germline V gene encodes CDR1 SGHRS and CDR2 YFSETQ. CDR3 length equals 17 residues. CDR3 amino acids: CASEPGQGIANTGELFF. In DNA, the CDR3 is TGCGCCAGCGAGCCGGGACAGGGAATAGCGAACACCGGGGAGCTGTTTTTT.

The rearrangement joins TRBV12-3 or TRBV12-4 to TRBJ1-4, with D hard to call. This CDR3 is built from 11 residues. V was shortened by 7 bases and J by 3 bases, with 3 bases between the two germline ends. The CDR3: CASKANEKLFF. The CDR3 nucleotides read TGTGCCAGCAAAGCTAATGAAAAACTGTTTTTT.